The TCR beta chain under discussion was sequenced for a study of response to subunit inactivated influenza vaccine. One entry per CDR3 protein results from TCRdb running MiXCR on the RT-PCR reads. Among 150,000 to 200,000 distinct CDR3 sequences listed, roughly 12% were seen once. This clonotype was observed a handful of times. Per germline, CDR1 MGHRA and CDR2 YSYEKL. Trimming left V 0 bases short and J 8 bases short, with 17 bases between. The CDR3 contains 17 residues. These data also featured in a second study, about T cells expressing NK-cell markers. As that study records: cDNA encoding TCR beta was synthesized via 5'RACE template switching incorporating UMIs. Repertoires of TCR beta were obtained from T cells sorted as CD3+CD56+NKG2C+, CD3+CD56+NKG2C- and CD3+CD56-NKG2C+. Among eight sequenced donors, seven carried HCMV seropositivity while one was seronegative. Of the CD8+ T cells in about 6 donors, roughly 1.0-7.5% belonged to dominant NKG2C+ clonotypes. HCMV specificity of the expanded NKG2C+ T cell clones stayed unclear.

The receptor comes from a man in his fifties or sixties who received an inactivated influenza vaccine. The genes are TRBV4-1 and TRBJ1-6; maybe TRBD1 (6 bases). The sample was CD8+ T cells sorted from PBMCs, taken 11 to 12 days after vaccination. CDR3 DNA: TGCGCCAGCAGCCAAGACAATCCCGGGACATTCGATTCACCCCTCCACTTT. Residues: CASSQDNPGTFDSPLHF.